This entry features one T cell receptor beta chain sequence. The antigen is unknown. Trimming stripped 4 bases from V and 7 bases from J, with 19 bases between. CDR3 length equals 14 residues. Germline V CDR1 and CDR2: SQVTM, ANQGSEA. MiXCR, applied by TCRdb to the reads, yields one record per CDR3 protein. The sample shows about 310,000 distinct CDR3 sequences, roughly a sixth of them seen only once. The data stem from a study of T cell repertoires in cytomegalovirus infection. Overall study context: Public TCR beta signatures indicated both CMV infection and matching HLA type. Study-wide points: CMV-specific TCR beta clonotypes restricted by HLA-C were the ones dominating the ex vivo response. Cumulative public TCR beta family frequency identified CMV carriers with the relevant HLA.

The V gene is TRBV29-1, the J gene TRBJ1-1; D is ambiguous. The receptor was isolated from a human donor in good health (CMV status not recorded). Some clones in this sample may be carry-over from other donors' samples. Sequencing was performed on PBMCs. The CDR3 coding sequence is TGCAGCGTTGTCGGAGGGCCCAGCCAAGTTGAAGCTTTCTTT. It translates to CSVVGGPSQVEAFF.